Shown below are 29 T cell receptor beta chains from a single sample sequenced in a study of blood T cell repertoires in COVID-19. The protocol was immunoSEQ multiplex PCR, while the TCRdb copy is restricted to in-frame clones and leaves out a portion. The table records some 230,000 clones, around 83% of them present only once. The sequencing input was peripheral blood. The origin of the receptors is a woman aged 50 to 60 with COVID-19, enrolled during active disease.

This rearrangement joins TRBV4-3 to TRBJ2-7, with D tentatively TRBD2 (5 bases). V was pared by 3 bases and J by 0 bases, with 12 bases between. The CDR3 runs to 15 residues. CDR1 and CDR2 from the germline V gene are LGHNA and YSLEER. CDR3 amino acids: CASSQGWRSSYEQYF. DNA of the CDR3: TGCGCCAGCAGCCAGGGTTGGAGGAGCTCCTACGAGCAGTACTTC.

This clone showed up just once. The chain has TRBV5-6 and TRBJ2-7; TRBD2 is a possible D gene (6 bases). Germline assignment: CDR1 SGHDT and CDR2 YYEEEE. The V and J ends lost 4 bases and 3 bases respectively, with 11 bases between them. The CDR3 is 13 residues long. CDR3 in amino acids: CASSDGGLYEQYV. The CDR3 DNA follows: TGTGCCAGCAGCGACGGGGGACTCTACGAGCAGTACGTC.

The gene calls are TRBV28 and TRBJ1-2; perhaps TRBD1 as D (5 bases). Germline CDR1 MDHEN, CDR2 SYDVKM. V lost 6 bases, J lost 7 bases, and 18 bases lay in between. The length of the CDR3 is 14 residues. The CDR3: CASSPQDTLGGYTF. Here the CDR3 DNA reads TGTGCCAGCAGCCCCCAGGACACCCTGGGTGGCTACACCTTC.

This chain uses TRBV3-1 (or the pseudogene TRBV3-2) with TRBJ2-5; 9 positions match TRBD1. Trimming took 6 bases from V and 0 from J; bases not matched to a gene: 2. Germline V gene lookup returns CDR1 LGHDT and CDR2 YNNKEL (reference sequence). This CDR3 has 14 residues. The CDR3 DNA is TGTGCCAGCAGACGACAGGGGGACCAAGAGACCCAGTACTTC. Protein sequence: CASRRQGDQETQYF.

This sequence joins TRBV6-5 and TRBJ2-1; TRBD2 matches at 7 bases. CDR1 and CDR2 (germline): MNHEY, SVGAGI. The CDR3 has 14 residues. V shed 3 bases, J shed 13 bases, and the junction held 12 bases outside the gene matches. The CDR3 DNA sequence: TGTGCCAGCAGTTATAAGTTTGGGACTACGGAACAGTTCTTC. It codes for CASSYKFGTTEQFF.

The rearrangement links TRBV4-3 to TRBJ2-1, with 7 nucleotides matching TRBD2. The CDR3 has 14 residues. After removal of 5 bases from V and 3 bases from J, the junction contained 4 bases not matched to a gene. From germline, CDR1 is LGHNA and CDR2 YSLEER. This chain's CDR3 is CASSGGGIYNEQFF. CDR3 coding DNA: TGCGCCAGCAGCGGGGGAGGGATCTACAATGAGCAGTTCTTC.

This clone appeared a few times. V usage is TRBV2 and J usage is TRBJ2-2; TRBD1 might be the D (6 bases). Looked up from germline, CDR1 is SNHLY and CDR2 is FYNNEI. The CDR3 covers 13 residues. Trimming left V 8 bases short and J 1 base short, with 8 bases between. The CDR3 coding sequence is TGTGCCAGCCCGACAGGGAACACCGGGGAGCTGTTTTTT. Its translation is CASPTGNTGELFF.

The rearrangement uses TRBV30 and TRBJ1-1, with D possibly matching TRBD1 (5 bases). The CDR3 loop spans 12 amino acids. V was pared by 1 base and J by 10 bases, with 13 bases between. The germline V gene encodes CDR1 GTSNPN and CDR2 SVGIG (reference sequence). The CDR3 DNA follows: TGTGCCTGGAGTGAAACCATCGGGGGAGCTTTCTTT. It is translated as CAWSETIGGAFF.

This clone came up a few times. V is TRBV7-2 and J is TRBJ1-6; the D gene is possibly TRBD1 (6 bases). Per germline, CDR1 SGHTA and CDR2 FQGNSA. V was shortened by 1 base and J by 0 bases, with 10 bases between the two germline ends. The CDR3 loop spans 17 amino acids. CDR3 in amino acids: CASSLGGGSSYNSPLHF. CDR3 sequence (DNA): TGTGCCAGCAGCTTAGGCGGGGGCAGCTCCTATAATTCACCCCTCCACTTT.

This chain links TRBV28 with TRBJ2-7, with D unresolved. This CDR3 spans 10 amino acids. V lost 4 bases to trimming and J lost 11 bases, with 9 bases between them. The germline gives CDR1 MDHEN, CDR2 SYDVKM. The CDR3 sequence: CASSSVVEYF. CDR3 nucleotide sequence: TGTGCCAGCAGTTCAGTCGTCGAGTACTTC.

This chain uses TRBV19 with TRBJ2-1; 10 bases fit TRBD1. Germline lookup yields CDR1 LNHDA and CDR2 SQIVND (reference sequence). CDR3 length: 13 amino acids. V lost 7 bases, J lost 8 bases, and 5 bases stayed unmatched. Written as DNA, the CDR3 is TGTGCCAGTAAAAGGACAGGGGGTTATGAGCAGTTCTTC. This translates into CASKRTGGYEQFF. Combining the CDR3 with reference TRBV19 and TRBJ2-1 gives the whole variable domain DGGITQSPKYLFRKEGQNVTLSCEQNLNHDAMYWYRQDPGQGLRLIYYSQIVNDFQKGDIAEGYSVSREKKESFPLTVTSAQKNPTAFYLCASKRTGGYEQFFGPGTRLTVL.

The rearrangement links TRBV2 to TRBJ2-2, with 8 bases fitting TRBD1. V shed 7 bases, J shed 3 bases, and the junction held 13 bases outside the gene matches. The CDR3 consists of 17 residues. Looked up from germline, CDR1 is SNHLY and CDR2 is FYNNEI. The CDR3 DNA is TGTGCCAGCACTGGATTTGACAGGGGCGTGTACACCGGGGAGCTGTTTTTT. Translation gives CASTGFDRGVYTGELFF. Based on the CDR3 plus reference TRBV2 and TRBJ2-2, the full variable domain is EPEVTQTPSHQVTQMGQEVILRCVPISNHLYFYWYRQILGQKVEFLVSFYNNEISEKSEIFDDQFSVERPDGSNFTLKIRSTKLEDSAMYFCASTGFDRGVYTGELFFGEGSRLTVL.

The chain couples TRBV28 to TRBJ2-2; D perhaps matches TRBD1 (5 bases). The CDR3 loop spans 14 amino acids. CDR1 and CDR2 from the germline V gene are MDHEN and SYDVKM. Trimming removed 6 bases from V and 5 bases from J, with 13 bases in between. The CDR3 bases are TGTGCCAGCAGGCCGAGGAAGGGGACCGGGGAGCTGTTTTTT. It is translated as CASRPRKGTGELFF.

This sequence joins TRBV6-5 and TRBJ1-6; weak D call: TRBD1 (6 bases). The length of the CDR3 is 14 residues. Germline values: CDR1 MNHEY, CDR2 SVGAGI. The V end was cut by 10 bases, the J end by 8 bases, with 18 bases between. This chain's CDR3 is CATNPLPGDSPLHF. Here the CDR3 DNA reads TGTGCCACAAACCCTCTTCCAGGGGATTCACCCCTCCACTTT.

The CDR3 is CASSSRAGSGNTIYF. The CDR3 DNA is TGCGCCAGCAGCTCCCGCGCGGGGTCTGGAAACACCATATATTTT. The chain has TRBV4-3 and TRBJ1-3; D is undetermined. The V end lost 5 bases, the J end lost 1 base, and 12 bases lay between the germline ends. The germline gives CDR1 LGHNA, CDR2 YSLEER. The CDR3 runs 15 residues.

Comments on this clone: This specimen includes other DNA sequences encoding the same CDR3. The chain uses TRBV11-3 and TRBJ2-3; tentatively, D is TRBD1 (5 bases). CDR3 size: 14 residues. Trimming took off 1 base at V and 0 bases at J, with 5 bases between the two ends. Germline loops: CDR1 SGHNT, CDR2 YENEEA. CDR3 bases: TGTGCCAGCAGCTTAGGGACAAGCACAGATACGCAGTATTTT. Protein: CASSLGTSTDTQYF.

J is TRBJ2-5 and V is TRBV7-8, with TRBD2 matching over 8 bases. CDR3 length equals 16 residues. Germline lookup yields CDR1 SGHVS and CDR2 FQNEAQ. With 5 bases clipped from V and 2 bases from J, the junction kept 10 bases outside the gene matches. The CDR3 region has the DNA TGTGCCAGCAGCCCAAAGCGCGGGGGGACGCAAGAGACCCAGTACTTC. The encoded protein is CASSPKRGGTQETQYF.

The chain carries TRBV6-1 and TRBJ1-6, with a weak D call TRBD1 (6 bases). The CDR3 extends over 18 amino acids. Germline CDR1 MNHNS, CDR2 SASEGT. V shed 0 bases and J shed 5 bases, with 17 bases lying between them. CDR3 sequence (DNA): TGTGCCAGCAGTGAAGCGCTTCGGACAGTTTTCAATAATTCACCCCTCCACTTT. It is translated as CASSEALRTVFNNSPLHF.

The genes are TRBV7-6 and TRBJ2-2, with TRBD2 matching 7 bases. Germline V gene sequence: CDR1 SGHVS, CDR2 FNYEAQ. The CDR3 is 19 residues long. The junction had 12 bases not matched to a gene; V was cut back by 2 bases and J by 0 bases. The CDR3 coding sequence is TGTGCCAGCAGCTTAACAGGAAGCGGGGCCTTCGCGAACACCGGGGAGCTGTTTTTT. Amino acid sequence: CASSLTGSGAFANTGELFF.

CDR3 sequence reads: CASSQARPGGAGREKLFF. Written as DNA, the CDR3 is TGTGCCAGCAGCCAAGCCCGACCTGGGGGGGCGGGAAGAGAAAAACTGTTTTTT. The V and J genes are TRBV14 and TRBJ1-4; possible D gene TRBD1, 6 bases. Germline values: CDR1 SGHDN, CDR2 FVKESK. Deletions cut 1 base from V and 8 bases from J, with 23 bases between. The CDR3 covers 18 residues.

This clone was picked up one time. This sequence joins TRBV11-3 and TRBJ2-2; D unresolved. This CDR3 region has 13 residues. Germline V lookup: CDR1 SGHNT, CDR2 YENEEA. V lost 4 bases, J lost 5 bases, and 8 bases lay in between. Here the CDR3 reads CASSSSRTGELFF. The CDR3 nucleotides read TGTGCCAGCAGCTCCTCTCGGACCGGGGAGCTGTTTTTT.

This chain uses TRBV10-3 with TRBJ1-2; 8 nucleotides align to TRBD1. The CDR3 runs 16 residues. CDR1 ENHRY and CDR2 SYGVKD come from the germline V gene. J lost 1 base, V lost 11 bases, and 15 bases had no gene match. The CDR3: CASIASDRAHNYGYTF. CDR3 in DNA: TGTGCCTCAATCGCTTCGGACAGGGCGCATAACTATGGCTACACCTTC.

This chain links TRBV9 with TRBJ2-2, with 7 bases aligning to TRBD1. Trimming at V came to 0 bases and at J to 3 bases, leaving 5 bases not matched to a gene. The CDR3 has 16 residues. The germline V gene encodes CDR1 SGDLS and CDR2 YYNGEE. The DNA of the CDR3 is TGTGCCAGCAGCGTAGGTGCAGGGGGATACACCGGGGAGCTGTTTTTT. Protein sequence: CASSVGAGGYTGELFF.

This clone was observed a handful of times. This chain uses TRBV12-5 with TRBJ1-1; 8 nucleotides agree with TRBD1. CDR3 length equals 18 residues. Germline loops: CDR1 LGHNT, CDR2 FRNRAP. The V segment lost 5 bases and the J segment 1 base; nucleotides outside the gene matches: 15. CDR3 sequence (DNA): TGTGCTAGTGGTATAGGATCTACAGGGGGTCTCCGGAACACTGAAGCTTTCTTT. Its translation: CASGIGSTGGLRNTEAFF.

The rearrangement uses TRBV18 and TRBJ1-5, with D possibly TRBD1 on 6 matching bases. The CDR3 has 19 residues. The germline V gene encodes CDR1 KGHSH and CDR2 LQKENI. Trimming took off 1 base at V and 0 bases at J, with 19 bases between the two ends. CDR3 bases: TGTGCCAGCTCACCACTCTACGACGGGACATCTCATAGCAATCAGCCCCAGCATTTT. Its translation is CASSPLYDGTSHSNQPQHF.

The V and J genes are TRBV27 and TRBJ2-7, with a possible D match to TRBD1 (5 bases). The CDR3 runs to 15 residues. Germline loops: CDR1 MNHEY, CDR2 SMNVEV (reference sequence). The V and J ends lost 2 bases and 6 bases respectively, with 17 bases between them. CDR3 in DNA: TGTGCCAGCAGTTTAATCGGGCAGGGAATACTCGAGCAGTACTTC. This gives the protein CASSLIGQGILEQYF.

CDR3 nucleotides: TGTGCCAGCAGCTACGGGACAGGTAAAGGCACAGATACGCAGTATTTT. Its translation: CASSYGTGKGTDTQYF. The gene calls are TRBV3-1 (or the pseudogene TRBV3-2) and TRBJ2-3; 8 nucleotides match TRBD1. Trimming cost V 5 bases and J 1 base; bases outside gene matches: 8. The CDR3 runs 16 residues. Germline CDR1 LGHDT, CDR2 YNNKEL (reference sequence).

This clone was counted a single time. The chain recombines TRBV10-1 with TRBJ2-1, with 10 bases identical to TRBD1. The trim removed 2 bases at V and 6 bases at J, leaving 7 bases unmatched. The CDR3 has 16 residues. Germline-derived CDR1 and CDR2 are WNHNN and SYGVQD (reference sequence). CDR3 amino acids: CASSEGDRGPLNEQFF. CDR3 coding DNA: TGCGCCAGCAGTGAGGGGGACAGGGGACCTCTCAATGAGCAGTTCTTC.

CDR3 protein: CASSPGQGAFRSPLHF. The CDR3 region has the DNA TGTGCCAGCAGCCCCGGACAGGGGGCATTTCGGTCACCCCTCCACTTT. This chain links TRBV7-8 with TRBJ1-6; TRBD1 aligns across 11 bases. Trimming removed 5 bases from V and 10 bases from J; junction bases left unmatched: 10. The CDR3 contains 16 residues. Per germline, CDR1 SGHVS and CDR2 FQNEAQ. The full variable domain, rest sourced from reference TRBV7-8 and TRBJ1-6, is GAGVSQSPRYKVAKRGQDVALRCDPISGHVSLFWYQQALGQGPEFLTYFQNEAQLDKSGLPSDRFFAERPEGSVSTLKIQRTQQEDSAVYLCASSPGQGAFRSPLHFGNGTRLTVT.